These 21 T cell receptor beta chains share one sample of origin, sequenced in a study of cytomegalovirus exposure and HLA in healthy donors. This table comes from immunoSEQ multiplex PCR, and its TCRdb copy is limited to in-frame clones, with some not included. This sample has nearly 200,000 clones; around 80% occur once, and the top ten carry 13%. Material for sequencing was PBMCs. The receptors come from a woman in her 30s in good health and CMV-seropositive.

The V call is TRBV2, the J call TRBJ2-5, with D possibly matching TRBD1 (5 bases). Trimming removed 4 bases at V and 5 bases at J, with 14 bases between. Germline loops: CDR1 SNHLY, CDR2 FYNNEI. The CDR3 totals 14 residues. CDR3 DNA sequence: TGTGCCAGCAGTGTAGTCAGGGCGCCTGAGACCCAGTACTTC. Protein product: CASSVVRAPETQYF.

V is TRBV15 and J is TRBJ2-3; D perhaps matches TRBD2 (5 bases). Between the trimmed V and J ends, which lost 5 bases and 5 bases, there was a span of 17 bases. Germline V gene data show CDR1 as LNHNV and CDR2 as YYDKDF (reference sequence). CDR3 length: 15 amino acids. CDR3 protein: CATSPLLASRDTQYF. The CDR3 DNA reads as TGTGCCACCAGCCCCCTGCTAGCATCCAGAGATACGCAGTATTTT. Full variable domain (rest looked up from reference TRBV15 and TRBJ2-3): DAMVIQNPRYQVTQFGKPVTLSCSQTLNHNVMYWYQQKSSQAPKLLFHYYDKDFNNEADTPDNFQSRRPNTSFCFLDIRSPGLGDTAMYLCATSPLLASRDTQYFGPGTRLTVL.

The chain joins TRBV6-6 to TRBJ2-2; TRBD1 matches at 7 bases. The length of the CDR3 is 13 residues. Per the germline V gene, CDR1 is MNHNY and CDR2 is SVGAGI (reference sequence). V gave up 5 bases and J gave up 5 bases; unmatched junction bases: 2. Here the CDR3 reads CASSTRGTGELFF. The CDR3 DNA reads TGTGCCAGCAGTACCAGGGGGACCGGGGAGCTGTTTTTT.

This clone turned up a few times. CDR3 sequence (DNA): TGCAGCGTTGAATACTCCGAAGCTTTCTTT. Translating gives CSVEYSEAFF. The V and J genes are TRBV29-1 and TRBJ1-1, with D uncertain. This CDR3 has 10 residues. The germline V gene has CDR1 SQVTM and CDR2 ANQGSEA. The V end was cut by 2 bases, the J end by 8 bases, with 6 bases between.

The CDR3 DNA follows: TGTGCCTGGAGGATGGAAGGGGGACGCCACACCGGGGAGCTGTTTTTT. This codes for CAWRMEGGRHTGELFF. The J gene is TRBJ2-2, the V gene TRBV30; weak D call: TRBD1 (6 bases). The V end was cut by 3 bases, the J end by 3 bases, with 17 bases between. The CDR3 has 16 amino acids. The germline CDR1 and CDR2 sequences are GTSNPN and SVGIG (reference sequence).

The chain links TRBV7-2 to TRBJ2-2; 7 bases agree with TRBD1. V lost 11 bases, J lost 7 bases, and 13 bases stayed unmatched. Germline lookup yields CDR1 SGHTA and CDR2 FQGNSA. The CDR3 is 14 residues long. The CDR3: CAGHRGDQVGELFF. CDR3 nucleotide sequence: TGTGCCGGTCACAGGGGCGACCAGGTCGGGGAGCTGTTTTTT.

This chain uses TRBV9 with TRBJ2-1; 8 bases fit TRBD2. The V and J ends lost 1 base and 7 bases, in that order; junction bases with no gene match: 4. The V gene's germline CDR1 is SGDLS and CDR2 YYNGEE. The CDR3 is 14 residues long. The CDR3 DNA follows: TGTGCCAGCAGCGTATATTCGGGAGGGAATGAGCAGTTCTTC. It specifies CASSVYSGGNEQFF.

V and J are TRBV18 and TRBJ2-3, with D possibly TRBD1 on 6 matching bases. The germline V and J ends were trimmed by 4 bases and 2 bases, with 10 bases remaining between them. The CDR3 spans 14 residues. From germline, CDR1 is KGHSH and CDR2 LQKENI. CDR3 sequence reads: CASSRDKSTDTQYF. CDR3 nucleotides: TGTGCCAGCTCACGGGACAAGTCCACAGATACGCAGTATTTT.

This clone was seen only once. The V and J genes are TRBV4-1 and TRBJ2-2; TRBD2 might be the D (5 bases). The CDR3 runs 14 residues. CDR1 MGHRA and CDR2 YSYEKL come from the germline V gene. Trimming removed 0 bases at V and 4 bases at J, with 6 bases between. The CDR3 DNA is TGCGCCAGCAGCCAAGATGAGGGCACCGGGGAGCTGTTTTTT. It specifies CASSQDEGTGELFF.

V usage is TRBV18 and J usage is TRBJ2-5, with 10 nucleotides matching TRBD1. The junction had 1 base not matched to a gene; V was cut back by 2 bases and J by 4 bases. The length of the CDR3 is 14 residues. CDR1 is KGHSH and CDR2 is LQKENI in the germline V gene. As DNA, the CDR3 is TGTGCCAGCTCACCAGGGACAGGGGTAGAGACCCAGTACTTC. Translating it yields CASSPGTGVETQYF.

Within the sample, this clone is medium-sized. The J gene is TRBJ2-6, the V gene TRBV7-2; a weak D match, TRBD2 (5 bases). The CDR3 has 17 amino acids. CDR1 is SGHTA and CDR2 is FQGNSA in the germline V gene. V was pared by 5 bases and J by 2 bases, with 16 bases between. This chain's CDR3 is CASSRWMGATGANVLTF. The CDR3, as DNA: TGTGCCAGCAGCCGGTGGATGGGAGCGACTGGGGCCAACGTCCTGACTTTC.

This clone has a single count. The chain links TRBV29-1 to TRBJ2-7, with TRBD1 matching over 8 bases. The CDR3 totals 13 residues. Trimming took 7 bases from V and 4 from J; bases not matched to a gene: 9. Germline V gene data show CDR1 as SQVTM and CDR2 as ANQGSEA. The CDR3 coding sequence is TGCAGCGCCTTAACAGGGGGGTGGTACGAGCAGTACTTC. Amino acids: CSALTGGWYEQYF.

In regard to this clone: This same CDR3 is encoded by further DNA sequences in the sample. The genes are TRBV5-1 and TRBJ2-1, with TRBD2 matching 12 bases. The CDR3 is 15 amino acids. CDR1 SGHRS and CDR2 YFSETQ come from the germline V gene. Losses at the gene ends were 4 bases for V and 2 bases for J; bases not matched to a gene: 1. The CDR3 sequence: CASSRTSGTYNEQFF. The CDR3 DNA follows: TGCGCCAGCAGCCGGACTAGCGGGACCTACAATGAGCAGTTCTTC.

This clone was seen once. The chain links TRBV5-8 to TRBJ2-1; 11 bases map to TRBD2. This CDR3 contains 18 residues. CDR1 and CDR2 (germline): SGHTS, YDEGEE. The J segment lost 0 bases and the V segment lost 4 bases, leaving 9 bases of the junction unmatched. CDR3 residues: CASSIGTSGTFSYNEQFF. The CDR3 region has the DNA TGTGCCAGCAGCATCGGGACTAGCGGAACATTCTCCTACAATGAGCAGTTCTTC.

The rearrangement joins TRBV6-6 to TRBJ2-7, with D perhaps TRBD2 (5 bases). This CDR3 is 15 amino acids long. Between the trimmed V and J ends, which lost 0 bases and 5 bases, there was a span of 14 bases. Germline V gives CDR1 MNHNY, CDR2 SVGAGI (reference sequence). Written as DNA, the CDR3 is TGTGCCAGCAGTTACTCTGGGTCAACGGGGAACGAGCAGTACTTC. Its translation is CASSYSGSTGNEQYF.

CDR3 sequence reads: CASSVNVRQSRANVLTF. The CDR3 DNA reads as TGTGCCAGCTCCGTAAACGTAAGACAAAGTCGGGCCAACGTCCTGACTTTC. The chain recombines TRBV5-4 with TRBJ2-6; D uncertain. The V gene lost 7 bases and the J gene lost 5 bases, with 22 bases spanning the gap. This CDR3 is 17 amino acids long. Germline V gene data show CDR1 as SGHNT and CDR2 as YYREEE (reference sequence).

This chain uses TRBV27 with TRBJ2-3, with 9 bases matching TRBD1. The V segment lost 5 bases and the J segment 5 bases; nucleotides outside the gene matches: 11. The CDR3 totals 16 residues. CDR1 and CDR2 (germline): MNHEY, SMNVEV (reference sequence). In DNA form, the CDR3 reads TGTGCCAGCAGTCCTTACGGGACAGGGTCAGAAGATACGCAGTATTTT. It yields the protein CASSPYGTGSEDTQYF.

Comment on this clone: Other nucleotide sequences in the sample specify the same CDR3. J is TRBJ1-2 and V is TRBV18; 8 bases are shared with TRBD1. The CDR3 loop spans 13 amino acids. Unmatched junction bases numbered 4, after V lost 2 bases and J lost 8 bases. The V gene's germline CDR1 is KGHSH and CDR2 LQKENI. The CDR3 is CASSPGQGEGYTF. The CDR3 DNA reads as TGTGCCAGCTCACCAGGACAGGGAGAAGGCTACACCTTC.

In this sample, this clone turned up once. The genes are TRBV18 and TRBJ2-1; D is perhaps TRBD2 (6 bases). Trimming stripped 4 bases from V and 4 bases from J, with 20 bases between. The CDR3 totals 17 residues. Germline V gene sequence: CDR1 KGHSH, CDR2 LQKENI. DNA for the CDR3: TGTGCCAGCTCACTAGCTAGCCCGAGGGAGGTATACAATGAGCAGTTCTTC. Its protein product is CASSLASPREVYNEQFF.

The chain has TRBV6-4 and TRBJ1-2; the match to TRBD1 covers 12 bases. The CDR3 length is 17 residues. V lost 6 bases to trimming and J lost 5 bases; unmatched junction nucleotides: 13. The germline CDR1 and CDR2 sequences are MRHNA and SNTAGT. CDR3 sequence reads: CASSPSRDRGLGYGYTF. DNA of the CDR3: TGTGCCAGCAGCCCAAGCCGGGACAGGGGGCTTGGTTATGGCTACACCTTC.

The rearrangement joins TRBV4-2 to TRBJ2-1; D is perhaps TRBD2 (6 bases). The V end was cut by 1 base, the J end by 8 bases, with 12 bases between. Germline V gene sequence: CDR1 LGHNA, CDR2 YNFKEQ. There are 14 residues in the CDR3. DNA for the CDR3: TGTGCCAGCAGCCAAGTAGCGGAGAAGGATGAGCAGTTCTTC. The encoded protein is CASSQVAEKDEQFF.